The 8 T cell receptor beta chains in this list originate from one sample, sequenced in a study of cytomegalovirus exposure and HLA in healthy donors. The table came from immunoSEQ multiplex PCR; TCRdb's copy has only in-frame clones and leaves some out. The sample lists over 75,000 clones, around 90% occurring once. Sequenced input: PBMCs. The receptors originated from a man aged 25 to 40 in good health and CMV-seronegative.

The chain carries TRBV19 and TRBJ2-3; 8 bases are shared with TRBD2. Trimming cost V 4 bases and J 6 bases; bases outside gene matches: 9. The germline V gene has CDR1 LNHDA and CDR2 SQIVND (reference sequence). The CDR3 is 15 residues long. The CDR3 nucleotides are TGTGCCAGTAGTACGGGACTAGGGGTGCGGGATACGCAGTATTTT. Protein product: CASSTGLGVRDTQYF.

V is TRBV30 and J is TRBJ2-1; D might be TRBD2 (6 bases). Germline CDR1 and CDR2: GTSNPN and SVGIG (reference sequence). The CDR3 is 15 amino acids. Between the trimmed V and J ends, which lost 3 bases and 7 bases, there was a span of 19 bases. Here the CDR3 reads CAWSPQRVGLNEQFF. CDR3 DNA: TGTGCCTGGAGCCCCCAGCGGGTCGGGCTTAATGAGCAGTTCTTC.

This clone was found a few times. V and J are TRBV2 and TRBJ2-6; TRBD1 might be the D (6 bases). Trimming cost V 4 bases and J 4 bases, with 14 bases left between them. Germline CDR1 SNHLY, CDR2 FYNNEI. The CDR3 has 16 residues. The CDR3 protein is CASSATGISGANVLTF. In DNA form, the CDR3 reads TGTGCCAGCAGTGCTACAGGGATATCCGGGGCCAACGTCCTGACTTTC. The full variable domain, its missing parts supplied by reference TRBV2 and TRBJ2-6, is EPEVTQTPSHQVTQMGQEVILRCVPISNHLYFYWYRQILGQKVEFLVSFYNNEISEKSEIFDDQFSVERPDGSNFTLKIRSTKLEDSAMYFCASSATGISGANVLTFGAGSRLTVL.

The rearrangement uses TRBV7-9 and TRBJ2-6, with a possible D match to TRBD2 (5 bases). The CDR3 extends over 18 amino acids. The germline V and J ends were trimmed by 5 bases and 0 bases, with 17 bases remaining between them. Germline CDR1 reads SEHNR; CDR2 reads FQNEAQ (reference sequence). The CDR3 spells CASSIRPDGVSGANVLTF. CDR3 DNA sequence: TGTGCCAGCAGCATTAGACCCGACGGGGTCTCTGGGGCCAACGTCCTGACTTTC. Based on the CDR3 plus reference TRBV7-9 and TRBJ2-6, the full variable domain is DTGVSQNPRHKITKRGQNVTFRCDPISEHNRLYWYRQTLGQGPEFLTYFQNEAQLEKSRLLSDRFSAERPKGSFSTLEIQRTEQGDSAMYLCASSIRPDGVSGANVLTFGAGSRLTVL.

The rearrangement joins TRBV5-1 to TRBJ2-7; possible D gene TRBD2, 6 bases. Trimming took 2 bases from V and 4 from J, leaving 10 bases between them. This CDR3 has 13 residues. CDR1 and CDR2 (germline): SGHRS, YFSETQ. CDR3 bases: TGCGCCAGCAGCTTCGGGAGCAGTTACGAGCAGTACTTC. Protein sequence: CASSFGSSYEQYF.

The gene calls are TRBV27 and TRBJ2-3; 11 bases map to TRBD1. CDR1 and CDR2 from the germline V gene are MNHEY and SMNVEV (reference sequence). The CDR3 is 16 residues long. Trimming removed 3 bases from V and 1 base from J; junction bases left unmatched: 3. DNA of the CDR3: TGTGCCAGCAGTTTGGACAGGGGGCTAGGCACAGATACGCAGTATTTT. Amino acid sequence: CASSLDRGLGTDTQYF.

The chain is built from TRBV7-8 and TRBJ2-7; 8 bases agree with TRBD1. The CDR3 loop spans 16 amino acids. V gave up 1 base and J gave up 0 bases; unmatched junction bases: 5. From germline, CDR1 is SGHVS and CDR2 FQNEAQ. The DNA for the CDR3 is TGTGCCAGCAGCTTAGTGGACAGGGACACCTCCTACGAGCAGTACTTC. Translation gives CASSLVDRDTSYEQYF.

The chain links TRBV6-1 to TRBJ2-5, with TRBD2 matching over 8 bases. With V trimmed by 11 bases and J by 5 bases, 13 bases remained unmatched. CDR1 is MNHNS and CDR2 is SASEGT in the germline V gene. There are 14 residues in the CDR3. The DNA for the CDR3 is TGTGCCTCTGGAGTTGAGACTAGCGCGGAGACCCAGTACTTC. Protein: CASGVETSAETQYF.